This passage covers 28 T cell receptor beta chains from one sample sequenced in a study of cytomegalovirus exposure and HLA in healthy donors (dated by TCRdb to about 2017). Libraries were prepared through the immunoSEQ multiplex PCR assay. For the multiplex PCR, a mixture combining 60 forward primers for TCR Vbeta segments and 13 reverse primers for TCR Jbeta segments was used. Here the immuneACCESS table is served through TCRdb, limited to in-frame sequences with V and J called. Missing clones are a known gap in these copies; in checked studies unresolved V genes cover under half, and the rest lacks a known reason. The sample table shows approximately 120,000 clones, and approximately 10% are seen once. Together, the top ten hold roughly 4.2% of the sample. Sequencing was carried out using PBMCs. All receptors derive from a woman between 18 and 29 years old in good health and CMV-seropositive.

V gene TRBV5-1 combines with J gene TRBJ2-5; D gene uncertain. In germline, CDR1 is SGHRS, CDR2 YFSETQ. Trimming took 4 bases from V and 0 from J, leaving 7 bases between them. The CDR3 covers 13 residues. The CDR3 DNA reads as TGCGCCAGCAGCCCCGAGTACCAAGAGACCCAGTACTTC. Its protein is CASSPEYQETQYF.

J is TRBJ2-2 and V is TRBV7-2, with TRBD1 as a possible D gene (6 bases). From germline, CDR1 is SGHTA and CDR2 FQGNSA. V gave up 6 bases and J gave up 1 base, with 12 bases separating them. The length of the CDR3 is 15 residues. CDR3 DNA: TGTGCCAGCAGTCTTATGACAGGGAACACCGGGGAGCTGTTTTTT. Amino acids: CASSLMTGNTGELFF.

V is TRBV25-1 and J is TRBJ2-7; weak D call: TRBD2 (5 bases). V shed 1 base and J shed 1 base, with 11 bases lying between them. Germline V gene sequence: CDR1 MGHDK, CDR2 SYGVNS. The CDR3 contains 15 residues. CDR3 in amino acids: CASSELVGASYEQYF. CDR3 nucleotides: TGTGCCAGCAGTGAATTGGTGGGAGCGTCCTACGAGCAGTACTTC.

This clone has just a few counts. The chain has TRBV6-1 and TRBJ2-7; D might be TRBD2 (5 bases). The CDR3 totals 13 residues. Germline V gene lookup returns CDR1 MNHNS and CDR2 SASEGT. V was pared by 8 bases and J by 3 bases, with 14 bases between. CDR3 sequence reads: CASRDPSNYEQYF. CDR3 sequence (DNA): TGTGCCAGCCGGGATCCGTCGAACTACGAGCAGTACTTC.

The rearrangement joins TRBV19 to TRBJ1-1; D possibly corresponds to TRBD1 (5 bases). Germline V CDR1 and CDR2: LNHDA, SQIVND (reference sequence). The CDR3 covers 13 residues. V lost 5 bases and J 5 bases, leaving 12 bases between the germline ends. The CDR3 DNA reads as TGTGCCAGTAGTGAGCAGGGTATAACTGAAGCTTTCTTT. This codes for CASSEQGITEAFF.

This clone was counted only a few times. This sequence joins TRBV7-3 and TRBJ2-3; 15 bases are shared with TRBD2. Germline CDR1 SGHTA, CDR2 FQGTGA. The V segment lost 4 bases and the J segment 8 bases; nucleotides outside the gene matches: 10. CDR3 length: 17 residues. The CDR3 loop is CASSSIGLAGGDVTQYF. CDR3 DNA: TGTGCCAGCAGCTCCATAGGACTAGCGGGGGGGGATGTTACGCAGTATTTT.

This clone was observed a handful of times. The chain couples TRBV18 to TRBJ2-7, with a tentative D call TRBD1 (8 bases). The germline gives CDR1 KGHSH, CDR2 LQKENI. Trimming stripped 2 bases from V and 10 bases from J, with 18 bases between. The CDR3 has 14 residues. CDR3: CASSPDGGDRRQYF. The DNA for the CDR3 is TGTGCCAGCTCACCAGATGGGGGGGACAGGCGCCAGTACTTC. Full variable domain (outside the CDR3, taken from reference TRBV18 and TRBJ2-7): NAGVMQNPRHLVRRRGQEARLRCSPMKGHSHVYWYRQLPEEGLKFMVYLQKENIIDESGMPKERFSAEFPKEGPSILRIQQVVRGDSAAYFCASSPDGGDRRQYFGPGTRLTVT.

V and J are TRBV9 and TRBJ2-2; 7 bases map to TRBD1. With 6 bases clipped from V and 3 bases from J, the junction kept 5 bases outside the gene matches. The CDR3 has 14 residues. The germline gives CDR1 SGDLS, CDR2 YYNGEE. In DNA form, the CDR3 reads TGTGCCAGCAATAAAGGGGGCGACACCGGGGAGCTGTTTTTT. The encoded protein is CASNKGGDTGELFF. Together with reference TRBV9 and TRBJ2-2, the CDR3 gives the full variable domain: DSGVTQTPKHLITATGQRVTLRCSPRSGDLSVYWYQQSLDQGLQFLIQYYNGEERAKGNILERFSAQQFPDLHSELNLSSLELGDSALYFCASNKGGDTGELFFGEGSRLTVL.

The sample holds a few counts of this clone. This sequence joins TRBV30 and TRBJ1-1, with D hard to call. Trimming took 5 bases from V and 2 from J, leaving 9 bases between them. Germline loops: CDR1 GTSNPN, CDR2 SVGIG (reference sequence). The CDR3 spans 12 residues. The CDR3 DNA reads as TGTGCCTGGGTACACGTAAACACTGAAGCTTTCTTT. Residues: CAWVHVNTEAFF. The variable domain in full, completed from reference TRBV30 and TRBJ1-1, reads SQTIHQWPATLVQPVGSPLSLECTVEGTSNPNLYWYRQAAGRGLQLLFYSVGIGQISSEVPQNLSASRPQDRQFILSSKKLLLSDSGFYLCAWVHVNTEAFFGQGTRLTVV.

The chain links TRBV4-1 to TRBJ2-7, with TRBD2 as a possible D gene (5 bases). CDR1 and CDR2 from the germline V gene are MGHRA and YSYEKL. V was pared by 0 bases and J by 2 bases, with 11 bases between. The CDR3 spans 15 residues. The CDR3 coding sequence is TGCGCCAGCAGCCAAGATGAGGGCAGACCCTACGAGCAGTACTTC. It is translated as CASSQDEGRPYEQYF.

This clone was counted a few times. Relative to the germline gene, one junction end is altered; a read error may explain this. The genes are TRBV6-1 and TRBJ1-5; 7 bases are shared with TRBD1. CDR1 is MNHNS and CDR2 is SASEGT in the germline V gene. The CDR3 has 15 amino acids. CDR3 protein: CAGSEFRQGDQPQHF. In DNA form, the CDR3 reads TGTGCCGGCAGTGAATTCAGGCAGGGGGATCAGCCCCAGCATTTT.

The sample holds a few counts of this clone. V gene TRBV4-1 combines with J gene TRBJ1-1; no reliable D call. The germline CDR1 and CDR2 sequences are MGHRA and YSYEKL. The CDR3 has 15 amino acids. Trimming took off 0 bases at V and 6 bases at J, with 14 bases between the two ends. This CDR3 reads CASSQDPRPGSEAFF. In DNA form, the CDR3 reads TGCGCCAGCAGCCAAGATCCGCGTCCGGGGTCTGAAGCTTTCTTT.

CDR3 in amino acids: CATSPPSYGYTF. The CDR3 coding sequence is TGTGCCACCTCCCCTCCCTCTTATGGCTACACCTTC. The chain is built from TRBV28 and TRBJ1-2; no firm D call. CDR1 is MDHEN and CDR2 is SYDVKM in the germline V gene. This CDR3 spans 12 amino acids. V dropped 10 bases and J dropped 5 bases, with 14 bases sitting between them.

This clone appeared a few times. This chain connects TRBV2 to TRBJ1-1; 8 bases agree with TRBD1. The CDR3 is 17 residues long. Unmatched junction bases numbered 19, after V lost 6 bases and J lost 7 bases. The V gene's germline CDR1 is SNHLY and CDR2 FYNNEI. CDR3 nucleotide sequence: TGTGCCAGCAGCGATCTGACAAACCAGGGGGCGGGAGATGAAGCTTTCTTT. It is translated as CASSDLTNQGAGDEAFF.

The rearrangement uses TRBV29-1 and TRBJ2-3, with 7 bases identical to TRBD1. The CDR3 runs to 13 residues. Trimming removed 6 bases from V and 3 bases from J; junction bases left unmatched: 6. CDR1 and CDR2 from the germline V gene are SQVTM and ANQGSEA. Written as DNA, the CDR3 is TGCAGCGTAGGGGGCGGAACTACAGATACGCAGTATTTT. Protein sequence: CSVGGGTTDTQYF.

Regarding this clone: Germline is not matched at one junction end, which may reflect a read error. The V gene is TRBV4-1, the J gene TRBJ1-4, with TRBD1 matching over 11 bases. The CDR3 has 16 amino acids. Per germline, CDR1 MGHRA and CDR2 YSYEKL. The CDR3 DNA reads TGTGCCAGCAGCCAAGAAGCCGGGACAGGGGGTGAAAAACTGTTTTTT. This codes for CASSQEAGTGGEKLFF.

This chain joins TRBV6-5 and TRBJ2-2, with D unresolved. CDR1 MNHEY and CDR2 SVGAGI come from the germline V gene. Trimming took off 4 bases at V and 5 bases at J, with 8 bases between the two ends. The CDR3 length is 13 residues. This CDR3 is CASSWIGTGELFF. CDR3 in DNA: TGTGCCAGCAGTTGGATCGGGACCGGGGAGCTGTTTTTT.

This clone turned up a few times. This sequence joins TRBV18 and TRBJ1-4; D unresolved. Germline CDR1 is KGHSH and CDR2 is LQKENI. Trimming cost V 2 bases and J 0 bases, with 7 bases left between them. CDR3 length: 15 residues. The CDR3 nucleotides read TGTGCCAGCTCACCAATGGCTCCAACTAATGAAAAACTGTTTTTT. This sequence encodes CASSPMAPTNEKLFF.

This clone was counted only a few times. The chain recombines TRBV4-1 with TRBJ2-2; D might be TRBD2 (5 bases). The CDR3 covers 16 residues. Germline-derived CDR1 and CDR2 are MGHRA and YSYEKL. Trimming shortened V by 0 bases and J by 2 bases, and 10 bases separated the two germline ends. CDR3 nucleotides: TGCGCCAGCAGCCAAGATGGCAGGACTAACACCGGGGAGCTGTTTTTT. Protein: CASSQDGRTNTGELFF.

The chain links TRBV29-1 to TRBJ1-2; 9 bases are shared with TRBD1. The CDR3 consists of 13 residues. The J segment lost 7 bases and the V segment lost 4 bases, leaving 7 bases of the junction unmatched. Germline V gives CDR1 SQVTM, CDR2 ANQGSEA. The CDR3 loop is CSVVGQGESGYTF. The CDR3 DNA reads TGCAGCGTTGTGGGACAGGGCGAAAGTGGCTACACCTTC.

This clone occurred a few times. V is TRBV7-2 and J is TRBJ1-1; TRBD1 aligns across 7 bases. This CDR3 region has 14 residues. The germline V gene encodes CDR1 SGHTA and CDR2 FQGNSA. V lost 1 base, J lost 7 bases, and 6 bases stayed unmatched. The chain's CDR3 is CASSLGGGGVEAFF. The CDR3 bases are TGTGCCAGCAGCTTAGGTGGAGGGGGCGTTGAAGCTTTCTTT.

The sample holds a few counts of this clone. CDR3 DNA: TGTGCCAGCAGCCAAATCCGGGACAGACAAGAGACCCAGTACTTC. This codes for CASSQIRDRQETQYF. The V and J genes are TRBV7-8 and TRBJ2-5; 7 bases align to TRBD1. CDR1 is SGHVS, CDR2 FQNEAQ, per germline. The junction had 8 bases not matched to a gene; V was cut back by 5 bases and J by 2 bases. CDR3 length: 15 amino acids.

This clone was recorded a few times. The chain combines TRBV7-8 with TRBJ2-3; TRBD2 agrees at 10 bases. Germline lookup yields CDR1 SGHVS and CDR2 FQNEAQ. The V segment lost 2 bases and the J segment 2 bases; nucleotides outside the gene matches: 4. The CDR3 totals 16 residues. The chain's CDR3 is CASSLRLAGATDTQYF. In nucleotides, the CDR3 is TGTGCCAGCAGCTTAAGGCTAGCGGGAGCCACAGATACGCAGTATTTT.

The chain recombines TRBV27 with TRBJ2-5; D remains ambiguous. CDR1 MNHEY and CDR2 SMNVEV come from the germline V gene (reference sequence). V lost 5 bases, J lost 4 bases, and 14 bases lay in between. The CDR3 contains 14 residues. The CDR3: CASSPFGWAETQYF. The CDR3 coding sequence is TGTGCCAGCAGTCCATTTGGGTGGGCAGAGACCCAGTACTTC.

This clone was seen a few times. This chain joins TRBV10-3 and TRBJ2-7, with a weak D call TRBD2 (6 bases). The CDR3 totals 14 residues. V gave up 6 bases and J gave up 9 bases, with 21 bases separating them. Germline-derived CDR1 and CDR2 are ENHRY and SYGVKD. The CDR3: CAIRPGGTDESQYF. The CDR3 bases are TGTGCCATCAGGCCCGGGGGAACGGATGAATCGCAGTACTTC.

V gene TRBV30 combines with J gene TRBJ2-3, with 9 bases identical to TRBD2. Germline V gene sequence: CDR1 GTSNPN, CDR2 SVGIG (reference sequence). The length of the CDR3 is 15 residues. V dropped 1 base and J dropped 4; count of bases not matched to a gene: 6. For the CDR3, the DNA is TGTGCCTGGAGTGGGCTAGCGGGATGGGCAGATACGCAGTATTTT. Residues: CAWSGLAGWADTQYF.

The rearrangement links TRBV6-5 to TRBJ2-1; the match to TRBD2 covers 7 bases. J lost 2 bases, V lost 6 bases, and 7 bases had no gene match. CDR3 length: 15 residues. CDR1 is MNHEY and CDR2 is SVGAGI in the germline V gene. CDR3 bases: TGTGCCAGCAGGAGGACTAGTGACGCCTACAATGAGCAGTTCTTC. It translates to CASRRTSDAYNEQFF.

This clone has just a few counts. V gene TRBV28 combines with J gene TRBJ1-2; 8 bases line up with TRBD1. Germline V CDR1 and CDR2: MDHEN, SYDVKM. The CDR3 contains 18 residues. With 7 bases clipped from V and 6 bases from J, the junction kept 22 bases outside the gene matches. In nucleotides, the CDR3 is TGTGCCAGCACCCCCCACAAAGGACAGGGCTCGAGAAGGGATGGCTACACCTTC. This gives the protein CASTPHKGQGSRRDGYTF.